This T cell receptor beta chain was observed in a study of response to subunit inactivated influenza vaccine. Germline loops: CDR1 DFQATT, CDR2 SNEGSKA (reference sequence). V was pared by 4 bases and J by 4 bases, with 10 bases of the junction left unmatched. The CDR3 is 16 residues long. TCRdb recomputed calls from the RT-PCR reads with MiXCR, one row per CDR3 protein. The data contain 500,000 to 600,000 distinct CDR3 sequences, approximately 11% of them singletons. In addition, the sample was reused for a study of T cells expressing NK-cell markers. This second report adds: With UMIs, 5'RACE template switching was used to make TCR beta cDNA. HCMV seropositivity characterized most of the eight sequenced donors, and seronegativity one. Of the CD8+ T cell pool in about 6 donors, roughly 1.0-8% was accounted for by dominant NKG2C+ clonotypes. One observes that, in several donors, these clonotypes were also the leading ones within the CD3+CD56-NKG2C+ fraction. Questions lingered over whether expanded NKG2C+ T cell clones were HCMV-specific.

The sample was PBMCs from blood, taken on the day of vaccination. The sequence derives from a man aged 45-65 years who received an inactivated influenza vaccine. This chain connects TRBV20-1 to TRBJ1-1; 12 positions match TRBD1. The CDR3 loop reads CSATGGQGAVGTEAFF. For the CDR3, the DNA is TGCAGTGCTACGGGGGGACAGGGGGCGGTCGGCACTGAAGCTTTCTTT.